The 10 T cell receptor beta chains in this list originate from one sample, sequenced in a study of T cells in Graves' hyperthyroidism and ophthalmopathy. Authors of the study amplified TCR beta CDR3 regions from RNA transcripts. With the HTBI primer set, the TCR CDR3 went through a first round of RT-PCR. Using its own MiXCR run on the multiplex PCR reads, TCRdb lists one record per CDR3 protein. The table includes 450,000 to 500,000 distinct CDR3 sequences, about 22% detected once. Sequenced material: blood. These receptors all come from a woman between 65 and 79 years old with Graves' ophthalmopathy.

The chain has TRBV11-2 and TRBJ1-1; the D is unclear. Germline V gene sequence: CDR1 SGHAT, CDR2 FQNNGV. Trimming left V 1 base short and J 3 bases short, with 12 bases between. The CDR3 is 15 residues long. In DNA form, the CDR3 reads TGTGCCAGCAGCTTAGTTGGATTTCGGGACACTGAAGCTTTCTTT. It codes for CASSLVGFRDTEAFF.

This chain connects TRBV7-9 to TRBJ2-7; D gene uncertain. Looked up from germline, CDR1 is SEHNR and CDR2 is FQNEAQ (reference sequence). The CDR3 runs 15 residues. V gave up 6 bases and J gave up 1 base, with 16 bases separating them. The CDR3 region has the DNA TGTGCCAGCAGTCACCCGGTGAACCCATCCTACGAGCAGTACTTC. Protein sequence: CASSHPVNPSYEQYF.

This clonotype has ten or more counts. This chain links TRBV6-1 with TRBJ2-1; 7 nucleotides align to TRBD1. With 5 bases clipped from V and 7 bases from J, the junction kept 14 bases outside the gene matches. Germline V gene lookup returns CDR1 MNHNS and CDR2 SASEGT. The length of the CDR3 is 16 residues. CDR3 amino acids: CASSKHRGQSRNEQFF. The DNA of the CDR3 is TGTGCCAGCAGTAAACACAGGGGCCAAAGCCGTAATGAGCAGTTCTTC.

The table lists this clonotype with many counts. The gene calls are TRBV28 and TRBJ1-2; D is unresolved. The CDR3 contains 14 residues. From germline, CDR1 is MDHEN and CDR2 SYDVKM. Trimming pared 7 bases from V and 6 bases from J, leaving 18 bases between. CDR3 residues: CASTIPGVGHGYTF. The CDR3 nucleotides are TGTGCCAGCACCATACCTGGGGTAGGGCATGGCTACACCTTC.

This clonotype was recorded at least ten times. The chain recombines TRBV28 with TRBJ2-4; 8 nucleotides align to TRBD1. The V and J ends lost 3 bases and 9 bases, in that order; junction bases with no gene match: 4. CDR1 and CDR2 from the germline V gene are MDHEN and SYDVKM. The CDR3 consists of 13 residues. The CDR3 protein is CASSLGQVPIQYF. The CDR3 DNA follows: TGTGCCAGCAGTTTGGGACAGGTACCCATTCAGTACTTC.

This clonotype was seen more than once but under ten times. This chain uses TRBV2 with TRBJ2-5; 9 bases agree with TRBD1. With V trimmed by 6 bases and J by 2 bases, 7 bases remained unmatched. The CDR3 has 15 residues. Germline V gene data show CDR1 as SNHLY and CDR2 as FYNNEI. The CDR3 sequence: CASRKQGASQETQYF. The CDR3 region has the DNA TGTGCCAGCAGAAAACAGGGGGCGTCTCAAGAGACCCAGTACTTC.

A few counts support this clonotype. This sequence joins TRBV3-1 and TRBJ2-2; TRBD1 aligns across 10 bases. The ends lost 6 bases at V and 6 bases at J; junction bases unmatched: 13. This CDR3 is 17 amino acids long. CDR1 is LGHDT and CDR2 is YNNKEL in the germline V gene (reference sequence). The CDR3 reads CASRHTIRQGASGELFF. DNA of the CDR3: TGTGCCAGCAGACACACAATCCGACAGGGGGCATCCGGGGAGCTGTTTTTT.

The CDR3 sequence: CASSFFRGLSYEQYF. CDR3 coding DNA: TGTGCCAGCAGCTTTTTCAGGGGGCTCTCCTACGAGCAGTACTTC. V is TRBV11-2 and J is TRBJ2-7; 8 nucleotides line up with TRBD1. CDR1 is SGHAT and CDR2 is FQNNGV in the germline V gene. The junction had 4 bases not matched to a gene; V was cut back by 3 bases and J by 0 bases. The CDR3 contains 15 residues.

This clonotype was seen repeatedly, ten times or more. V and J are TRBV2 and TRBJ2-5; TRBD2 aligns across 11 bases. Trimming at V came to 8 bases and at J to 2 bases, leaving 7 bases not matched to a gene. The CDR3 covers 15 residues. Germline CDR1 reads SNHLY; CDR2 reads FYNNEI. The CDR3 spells CASAQTSGAQETQYF. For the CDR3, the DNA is TGTGCCAGCGCCCAGACTAGCGGGGCGCAAGAGACCCAGTACTTC.

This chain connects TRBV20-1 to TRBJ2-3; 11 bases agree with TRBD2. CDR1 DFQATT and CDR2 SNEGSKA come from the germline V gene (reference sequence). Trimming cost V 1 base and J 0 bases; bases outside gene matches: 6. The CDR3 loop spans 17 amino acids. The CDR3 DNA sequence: TGCAGTGCTAGAGCCCCGACTAGCGGGAAAAGCACAGATACGCAGTATTTT. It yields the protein CSARAPTSGKSTDTQYF.